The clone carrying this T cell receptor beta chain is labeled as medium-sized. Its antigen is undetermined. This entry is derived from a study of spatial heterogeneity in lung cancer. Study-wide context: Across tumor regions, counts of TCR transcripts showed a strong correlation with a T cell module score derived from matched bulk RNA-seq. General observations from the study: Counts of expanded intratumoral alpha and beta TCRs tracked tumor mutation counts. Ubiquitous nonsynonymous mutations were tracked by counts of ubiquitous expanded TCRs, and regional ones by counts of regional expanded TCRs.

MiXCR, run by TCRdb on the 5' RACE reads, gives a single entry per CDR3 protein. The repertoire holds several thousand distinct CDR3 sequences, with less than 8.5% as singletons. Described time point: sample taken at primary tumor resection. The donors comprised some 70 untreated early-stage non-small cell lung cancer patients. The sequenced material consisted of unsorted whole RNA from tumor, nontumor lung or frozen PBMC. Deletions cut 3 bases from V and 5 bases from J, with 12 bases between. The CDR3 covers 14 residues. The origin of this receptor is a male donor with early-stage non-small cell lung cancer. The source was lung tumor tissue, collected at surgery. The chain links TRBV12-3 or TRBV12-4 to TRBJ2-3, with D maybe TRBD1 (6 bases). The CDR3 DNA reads TGTGCCAGCAGTTTTGGGGGCGCGGGAGATACGCAGTATTTT. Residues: CASSFGGAGDTQYF.